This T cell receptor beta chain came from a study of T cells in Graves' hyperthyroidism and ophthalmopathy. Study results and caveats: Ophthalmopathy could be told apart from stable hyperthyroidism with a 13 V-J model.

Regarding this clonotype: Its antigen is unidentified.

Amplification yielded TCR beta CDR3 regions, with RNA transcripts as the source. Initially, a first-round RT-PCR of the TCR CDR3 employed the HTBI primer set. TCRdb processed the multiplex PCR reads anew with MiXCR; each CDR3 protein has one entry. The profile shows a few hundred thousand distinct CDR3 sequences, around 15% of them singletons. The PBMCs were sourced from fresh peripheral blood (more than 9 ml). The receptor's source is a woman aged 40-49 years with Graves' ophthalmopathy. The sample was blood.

In DNA, the CDR3 is TGTGCCAGCAGAGCCGGGACAGGGAGGGCTTTCTTT. Its translation: CASRAGTGRAFF. The chain is built from TRBV2 and TRBJ1-1, with 9 bases aligning to TRBD1. Germline V gene sequence: CDR1 SNHLY, CDR2 FYNNEI. CDR3 length equals 12 residues. With V trimmed by 6 bases and J by 11 bases, 7 bases remained unmatched.